The next 14 T cell receptor beta chains were all read from a single sample in a study of T cells after yellow fever vaccination. TCRdb re-called the 5' RACE reads with MiXCR, one entry per CDR3 protein. Among 120,000 or so distinct CDR3 sequences listed, about 16% were seen once. Source: CD8+ T cells sorted from PBMCs, taken 5 days after the yellow fever booster vaccination. These TCRs come from a man aged 18 to 29 who received the YFV17D yellow fever vaccine.

The chain joins TRBV20-1 to TRBJ1-5; weak D call: TRBD1 (5 bases). CDR1 DFQATT and CDR2 SNEGSKA come from the germline V gene (reference sequence). V shed 0 bases and J shed 6 bases, with 15 bases lying between them. CDR3 length: 15 residues. In nucleotides, the CDR3 is TGCAGTGCTAGAGACTTAGGGGTGCGGGGTCAGCCCCAGCATTTT. This sequence encodes CSARDLGVRGQPQHF.

This clonotype was recorded a few times. This chain connects TRBV5-1 to TRBJ2-7, with 7 bases matching TRBD1. The germline gives CDR1 SGHRS, CDR2 YFSETQ. With V trimmed by 2 bases and J by 2 bases, 4 bases remained unmatched. CDR3 length: 14 residues. CDR3 bases: TGCGCCAGCAGCTTTAACAGGGGACCCTACGAGCAGTACTTC. The encoded protein is CASSFNRGPYEQYF.

This clonotype was seen ten or more times. The V and J genes are TRBV3-1 and TRBJ2-1; D is tentatively TRBD1 or TRBD2 (6 bases each). V was shortened by 8 bases and J by 6 bases, with 14 bases between the two germline ends. This CDR3 is 13 amino acids long. Germline V CDR1 and CDR2: LGHDT, YNNKEL (reference sequence). The CDR3, as DNA: TGTGCCAGCTGTGGGGGGCGGTGCAATGAGCAGTTCTTC. This encodes CASCGGRCNEQFF.

J is TRBJ2-7 and V is TRBV5-4, with D possibly being TRBD1 (5 bases). Trimming shortened V by 0 bases and J by 3 bases, and 13 bases separated the two germline ends. The CDR3 covers 15 residues. Germline assignment: CDR1 SGHNT and CDR2 YYREEE (reference sequence). The CDR3 bases are TGTGCCAGCAGCTTGGGCGAGACAGACTTCTACGAGCAGTACTTC. Its protein is CASSLGETDFYEQYF.

This clonotype turned up a few times. The V call is TRBV12-3 or TRBV12-4, the J call TRBJ2-1; 7 bases map to TRBD1. The CDR3 is 16 amino acids. The ends lost 4 bases at V and 2 bases at J; junction bases unmatched: 8. CDR3 region: CASSYDDRAPYNEQFF. CDR3 bases: TGTGCCAGCAGTTACGACGACAGGGCCCCCTACAATGAGCAGTTCTTC.

This clonotype came up a few times. The chain joins TRBV7-2 to TRBJ2-2, with TRBD1 matching over 7 bases. Germline values: CDR1 SGHTA, CDR2 FQGNSA. This CDR3 is built from 14 residues. The V segment lost 5 bases and the J segment 5 bases; nucleotides outside the gene matches: 5. CDR3: CASSIGGSTGELFF. In DNA form, the CDR3 reads TGTGCCAGCAGCATAGGGGGCTCAACCGGGGAGCTGTTTTTT.

Only a few counts were recorded for this clonotype. The chain combines TRBV29-1 with TRBJ2-6; possible D gene TRBD1, 6 bases. Germline V gene data show CDR1 as SQVTM and CDR2 as ANQGSEA. The CDR3 length is 16 residues. The V gene lost 3 bases and the J gene lost 0 bases, with 12 bases spanning the gap. The CDR3 here is CSVDAGVSSGANVLTF. The CDR3 DNA reads as TGCAGCGTTGACGCAGGGGTGTCCTCTGGGGCCAACGTCCTGACTTTC. The variable domain in full, with the rest retrieved from reference TRBV29-1 and TRBJ2-6, is SAVISQKPSRDICQRGTSLTIQCQVDSQVTMMFWYRQQPGQSLTLIATANQGSEATYESGFVIDKFPISRPNLTFSTLTVSNMSPEDSSIYLCSVDAGVSSGANVLTFGAGSRLTVL.

This clonotype was seen a few times. The chain combines TRBV12-3 or TRBV12-4 with TRBJ2-1, with D possibly being TRBD2 (6 bases). The CDR3 is 15 residues long. V lost 5 bases, J lost 9 bases, and 20 bases lay in between. CDR3 in amino acids: CASSGSGRGIGEQFF. In DNA form, the CDR3 reads TGTGCCAGCAGTGGATCGGGCCGGGGGATAGGTGAGCAGTTCTTC.

This clonotype was seen more than once but under ten times. The chain uses TRBV29-1 and TRBJ2-1; D is unresolved. In germline, CDR1 is SQVTM, CDR2 ANQGSEA. V shed 1 base and J shed 9 bases, with 16 bases lying between them. The CDR3 runs to 14 residues. The CDR3 protein is CSVEVASRYGEQFF. The CDR3, as DNA: TGCAGCGTTGAAGTTGCCAGTCGTTACGGTGAGCAGTTCTTC.

The rearrangement uses TRBV9 and TRBJ1-1; D not certain. The CDR3 runs to 15 residues. The germline CDR1 and CDR2 sequences are SGDLS and YYNGEE. Trimming pared 0 bases from V and 3 bases from J, leaving 12 bases between. The DNA for the CDR3 is TGTGCCAGCAGCGTAGGAAGGGTCGGGGACACTGAAGCTTTCTTT. Residues: CASSVGRVGDTEAFF.

The chain uses TRBV12-3 or TRBV12-4 and TRBJ2-3; perhaps TRBD2 as D (6 bases). The V end was cut by 2 bases, the J end by 2 bases, with 11 bases between. CDR3 length: 15 residues. The CDR3 region is CASSLLGRDTDTQYF. CDR3 sequence (DNA): TGTGCCAGCAGTTTATTGGGGCGGGACACAGATACGCAGTATTTT.

This clonotype was detected a few times. This chain links TRBV7-2 with TRBJ1-5; unclear D gene. Trimming stripped 5 bases from V and 5 bases from J, with 10 bases between. This CDR3 has 13 residues. Per the germline V gene, CDR1 is SGHTA and CDR2 is FQGNSA. The CDR3 DNA reads TGTGCCAGCAGCGGTAGCTTTGATCAGCCCCAGCATTTT. Protein: CASSGSFDQPQHF.

The chain couples TRBV11-2 to TRBJ1-2, with TRBD1 matching 7 bases. V dropped 3 bases and J dropped 4; count of bases not matched to a gene: 5. The germline V gene has CDR1 SGHAT and CDR2 FQNNGV. The CDR3 loop spans 14 amino acids. The DNA for the CDR3 is TGTGCCAGCAGCTTGACAGGGAGTATCTATGGCTACACCTTC. It codes for CASSLTGSIYGYTF.

J is TRBJ1-1 and V is TRBV5-1, with 7 bases identical to TRBD1. V lost 4 bases to trimming and J lost 4 bases; unmatched junction nucleotides: 4. Germline V lookup: CDR1 SGHRS, CDR2 YFSETQ. CDR3 length: 13 amino acids. The CDR3 bases are TGCGCCAGCAGCATACAGGGGATCACTGAAGCTTTCTTT. Translated, it gives CASSIQGITEAFF.